This TCR beta chain was captured by sequencing in a study of cytomegalovirus exposure and HLA in healthy donors (dated by TCRdb to between 2016 and 2019). With respect to the entire study: According to an earlier analysis of a few hundred of the donors, 150 million to 200 million T cells yielded 117 million unique TCR beta sequences and roughly 280 Gb of sequence data. An early release covering roughly 600 HLA-typed donors comprised about 290 gigabases of sequencing data and tens of millions of unique TCR sequences. Of the 350 to 450 genotyped donors, 65% to 90% fell in the genetic ancestry cluster associated with self-reported Caucasian donors. The study aimed to test whether signatures of past pathogen exposure could be identified by cataloging public T cell receptors. The T cell repertoires of 666 subjects were profiled by immunosequencing and related to cytomegalovirus serostatus. A separate validation cohort of roughly 130 different subjects was used in addition to the roughly 700-subject first cohort. To predict cytomegalovirus infection status, the study combined high-throughput TCR immunosequencing, statistical association of individual TCRs with disease status, and machine learning. A later analysis re-examined previously published TCR beta repertoires from 610 or so donors and added high-resolution HLA genotyping to investigate patterns of TCR occurrence. The later analysis used no new phenotypic data to find candidate immune exposures, relying instead on TCR beta sequences and their occurrence across donors. An earlier analysis of 587 of the donors used high-throughput TCR beta sequencing to judge whether each TCR beta V gene segment behaved as functional or pseudogenic. Alongside the repertoire data, information on donor age, sex, ethnicity and CMV serostatus was compiled. A later genetic analysis used genome-wide SNP genotypes for about 65% of the roughly 670 donors, treating that subset as a discovery cohort. Every discovery cohort repertoire had been produced on one sequencing platform. HLA typing covered class I and class II loci at four-digit resolution. The number of donors typed differed by locus, with about 629-630 for A, B, C, DRB1 and DQB1, around 500 for DQA1, 606 for DPA1, and some 440 for DPB1. About five DR-DQ haplotypes were handled as single units for association and clustering because linkage in the cohort was strong. Among some 410 genotyped donors of the cohort, an average of approximately 240,000 unique TCR beta nucleotide sequences was sequenced per donor, of which roughly 18% were non-productive.

In total, about 650 healthy bone marrow donors made up the cohort. At the time of sampling, every cohort member was nominally healthy, though immune exposures that went unrecorded were likely present. The donor was CMV seronegative and was included in the group of hundreds of seronegative cohort members. A peripheral blood sample was collected from each donor, and TCR beta sequencing was performed on peripheral blood mononuclear cells. The Qiagen DNeasy Blood Extraction Kit was used to extract genomic DNA from the blood cell samples. Here is what the overall study found, with its caveats: In an earlier analysis of over 550 of the donors, most TCR beta V segments were observed in productive rearrangements about 90% or about 30% of the time, broadly matching IMGT annotations. V-gene and J-gene trimming of TCR beta chains was associated with a missense DCLRE1C variant in a later genetic analysis, and the association was replicated in an independent cohort. A later analysis found that HLA-associated TCR beta chains were more clonally expanded and had lower generation probabilities than equally common non-associated chains. In both the original and validation cohorts, the classifier was reported to diagnose cytomegalovirus status with high specificity and sensitivity. The study gave a list of some 150 TCR beta chains associated with cytomegalovirus. Most TCR sequences were seen in very few donors, while some public TCRs were found in many individuals. The cohort was sequenced for TCR beta chains only, and without alpha or paired-chain data the features that could be detected were limited. The earlier analysis of approximately 560 of the donors excluded roughly 16 rarely observed V segments, including chromosome 9 orphons, because counts were too low. Linkage disequilibrium might explain the correlated functional status among segregating V segments, but an unknown experimental factor could not be excluded. Sequencing depth was assumed to be roughly uniform across donors in the presence/absence analyses, though that assumption may not hold. Three of the identified cytomegalovirus-associated TCR beta chains were confirmed in vitro to be specific for cytomegalovirus antigens. It was suggested by the authors that the approach could potentially be generalized to other disease states and immunological phenotypes. A cluster of highly shared sequence variants was judged likely to represent a technical artifact of the sequencing pipeline. Some IMGT-functional V segments, including TRBV6-2 and TRBV6-3, could not be distinguished by the 87-base-pair reads and were therefore excluded. A further reported finding was that TCR beta sequences accurately predicted the HLA-A and HLA-B alleles for most subjects in the first cohort. A later genetic analysis reported fewer N-insertions in productive TCRs among donors in an Asian-associated ancestry cluster than the roughly 620-donor mean. Immune exposure information for the cohort was limited to CMV serostatus. Assigning TCR associations to individual alleles was difficult when HLA alleles, especially DR and DQ, strongly co-occurred. At a false discovery rate of 0.05, a later analysis linked 16,000 or so TCR beta sequences to specific HLA alleles. According to a later analysis, TCR association rates differed among HLA loci, with DRB1 alleles showing the most associated TCRs and HLA-C alleles showing the fewest. A later analysis reported that several top co-occurrence clusters appeared linked to parvovirus B19, influenza, CMV and Epstein-Barr virus. Because some donors lacked HLA typing at each locus, the association tests relied only on the typed subset. Most CMV-associated TCR beta chains appeared to be HLA-restricted in a later analysis, and the HLA associations seemed to be driven largely by CMV exposure.

The CDR3 spans 15 residues, from the cysteine through the phenylalanine. Only the CDR3 portion is preserved as DNA: 45 bases, with reading frame beginning at the first base. Reading the germline V gene (reference sequence) gives CDR1 LNHNV and CDR2 YYDKDF. V drops 8 bases and J drops 0 bases, leaving 13 bases in between. Library preparation employed the immunoSEQ multiplex PCR assay. For the multiplex PCR, a mixture combining 60 forward primers for TCR Vbeta segments and 13 reverse primers for TCR Jbeta segments was used. Amplification of the CDR3 region of rearranged TCR beta genes was performed with a multiplex PCR assay on genomic DNA. The Illumina HiSeq System was used to sequence the amplified TCR beta libraries as 87-base-pair reads. The paper's processing steps were these. A later analysis tallied roughly 80 million unique TCR beta chains across the 640 or so repertoires, and approximately 12 million of those chains were shared by two or more donors. Raw reads were error-corrected and collapsed into unique sequences by a nearest-neighbor algorithm in which closely related sequences were merged to remove PCR and sequencing errors. To assign V, D and J gene segments, CDR3 sequences were aligned to IMGT reference sequences. For a sequence to be retained, a match of at least six nucleotides to both a V gene segment and a J gene segment was required. Rearrangements were classified as productive when the CDR3 lacked stop codons and remained in frame with V and J, and all other rearrangements were classified as non-productive. Following IMGT convention, CDR3 was defined as the stretch from the second conserved V-encoded cysteine to the conserved J-encoded phenylalanine. In an earlier analysis of roughly 610 of the donors, sequences lacking an unambiguous match to a single V gene segment were excluded. An earlier analysis of several hundred of the donors called V segments functional above 56.7% productive rearrangements and segregating when the between-donor standard deviation exceeded 5%. A statistical classification framework was built to diagnose cytomegalovirus status from the catalog of TCR beta chain sequences. A later analysis assigned V and J genes by comparing TCR nucleotide sequences with IMGT/GENE-DB human TR gene sequences. Using the TCRdist pipeline, a later analysis assigned CDR3 sequences along with most-parsimonious VDJ recombination scenarios. A later analysis defined each TCR beta chain by its CDR3 amino acid sequence plus V-gene family, and excluded reads lacking a unique V-gene family. A later analysis removed several hundred highly shared, low-generation-probability nucleotide sequences to deal with suspected cross-contamination and a sequencing artifact. In a later analysis, a clonal expansion index for each public chain was calculated from normalized within-repertoire ranks of inferred template counts. In a later analysis, generation probabilities were computed using a VDJ recombination model fitted to out-of-frame rearrangements, and the results were checked against IGoR. In a later analysis, hypergeometric tests were used to score TCR-TCR, TCR-HLA and TCR-CMV co-occurrence, with a repertoire-size bias correction applied to TCR pairs. A later analysis estimated false discovery rates by permuting HLA or CMV assignments 20 times. In a later analysis, co-occurring TCRs were grouped with DBSCAN, and TCRdist sequence similarity was added when clustering was performed within HLA-allele-positive subsets. Co-occurrence clustering excluded repertoires with fewer than 30,000 or more than 120,000 public chains, plus five with anomalous nucleotide sharing. TCRdb limited this immuneACCESS table to in-frame rearrangements with V and J called. A share of clones is missing; checked studies link under half to unresolved V genes, and the rest is unexplained. Clone size and V and J calls were adopted from that table, with D and trimming inferred from the DNA. The sample table on file contains over 65,000 clones. The top ten clones comprise about 4.6% of the sample.

On this clone: Its antigen is currently not known.

The clonotype was recovered from a young man in good health and CMV-seronegative. Sample: PBMCs. The chain uses TRBV15 and TRBJ2-2; TRBD2 could be the D gene, as 6 bases match. The DNA sequence follows: TGTGCCACCCCAGAGGAGGGACCGAACACCGGGGAGCTGTTTTTT. The translation is CATPEEGPNTGELFF. With all but the CDR3 taken from the reference TRBV15 and TRBJ2-2 genes, the full variable domain is: DAMVIQNPRYQVTQFGKPVTLSCSQTLNHNVMYWYQQKSSQAPKLLFHYYDKDFNNEADTPDNFQSRRPNTSFCFLDIRSPGLGDTAMYLCATPEEGPNTGELFFGEGSRLTVL.